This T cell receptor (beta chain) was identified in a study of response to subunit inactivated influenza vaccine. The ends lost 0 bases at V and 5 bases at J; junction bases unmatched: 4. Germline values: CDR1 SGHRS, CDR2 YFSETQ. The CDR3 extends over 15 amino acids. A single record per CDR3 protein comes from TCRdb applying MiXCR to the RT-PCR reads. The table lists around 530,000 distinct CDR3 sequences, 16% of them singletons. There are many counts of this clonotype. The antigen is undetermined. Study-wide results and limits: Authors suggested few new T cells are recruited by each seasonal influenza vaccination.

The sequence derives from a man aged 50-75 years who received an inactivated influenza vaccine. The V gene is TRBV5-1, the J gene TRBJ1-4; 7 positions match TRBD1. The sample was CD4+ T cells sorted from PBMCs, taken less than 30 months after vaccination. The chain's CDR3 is CASSLVPGQNEKLFF. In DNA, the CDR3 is TGCGCCAGCAGCTTGGTTCCGGGACAGAATGAAAAACTGTTTTTT.